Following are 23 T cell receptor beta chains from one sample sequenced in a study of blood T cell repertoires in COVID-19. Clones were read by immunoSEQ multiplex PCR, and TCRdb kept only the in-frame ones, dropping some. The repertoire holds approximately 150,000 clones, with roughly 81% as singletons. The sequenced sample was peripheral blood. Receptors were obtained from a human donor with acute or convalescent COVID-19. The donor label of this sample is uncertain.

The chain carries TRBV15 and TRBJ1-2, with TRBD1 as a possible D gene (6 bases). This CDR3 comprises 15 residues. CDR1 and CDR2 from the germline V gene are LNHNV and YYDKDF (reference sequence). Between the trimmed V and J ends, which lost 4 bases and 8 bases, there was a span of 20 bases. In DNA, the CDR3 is TGTGCCACCAGCATTAACCCGCGGGGGGCGGGAGGCTACACCTTC. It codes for CATSINPRGAGGYTF.

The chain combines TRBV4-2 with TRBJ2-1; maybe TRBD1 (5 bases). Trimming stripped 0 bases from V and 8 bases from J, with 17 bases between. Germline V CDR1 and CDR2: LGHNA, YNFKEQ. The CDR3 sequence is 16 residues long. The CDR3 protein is CASSQDLGRAGDEQFF. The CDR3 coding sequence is TGTGCCAGCAGCCAAGATCTAGGCAGGGCCGGCGATGAGCAGTTCTTC.

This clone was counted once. CDR3 DNA: TGTGCCAGCAGCTTGTTCCAGGCAGAGACCCAGTACTTC. Translating gives CASSLFQAETQYF. The chain employs TRBV5-4 and TRBJ2-5; D gene unclear. V shed 1 base and J shed 4 bases, with 8 bases lying between them. CDR3 size: 13 residues. Per germline, CDR1 SGHNT and CDR2 YYREEE (reference sequence).

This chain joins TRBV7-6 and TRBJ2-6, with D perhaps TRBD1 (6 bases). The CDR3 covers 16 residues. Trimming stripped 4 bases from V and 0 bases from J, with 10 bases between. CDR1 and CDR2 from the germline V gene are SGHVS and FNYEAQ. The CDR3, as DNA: TGTGCCAGCAGCTCTTGGACAGACTCTGGGGCCAACGTCCTGACTTTC. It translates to CASSSWTDSGANVLTF.

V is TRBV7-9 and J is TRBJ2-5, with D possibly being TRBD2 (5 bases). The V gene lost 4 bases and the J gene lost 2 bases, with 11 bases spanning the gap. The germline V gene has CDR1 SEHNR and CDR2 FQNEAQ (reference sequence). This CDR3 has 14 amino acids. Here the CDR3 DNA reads TGTGCCAGCAGCTATTACCGGGATCAAGAGACCCAGTACTTC. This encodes CASSYYRDQETQYF.

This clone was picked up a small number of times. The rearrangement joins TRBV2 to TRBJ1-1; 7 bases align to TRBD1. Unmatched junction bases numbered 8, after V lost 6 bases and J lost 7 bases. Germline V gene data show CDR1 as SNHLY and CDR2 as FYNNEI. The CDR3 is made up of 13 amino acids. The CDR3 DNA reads TGTGCCAGCAGCGGTGGGACAGCCATTGAAGCTTTCTTT. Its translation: CASSGGTAIEAFF.

Here the CDR3 DNA reads TGTGCCAGCAGCCAAGGCAGGGCAGGGTACTATGGCTACACCTTC. Protein: CASSQGRAGYYGYTF. The chain links TRBV3-1 (or the pseudogene TRBV3-2) to TRBJ1-2, with a tentative D call TRBD1 (5 bases). This CDR3 has 15 residues. V lost 1 base to trimming and J lost 3 bases, with 12 bases between them. Germline CDR1 reads LGHDT; CDR2 reads YNNKEL (reference sequence).

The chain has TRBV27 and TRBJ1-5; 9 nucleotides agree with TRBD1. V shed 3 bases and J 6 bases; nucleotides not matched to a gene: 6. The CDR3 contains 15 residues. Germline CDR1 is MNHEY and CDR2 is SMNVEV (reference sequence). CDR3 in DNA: TGTGCCAGCAGTTTCCTAGGGACAGGGATTCAGCCCCAGCATTTT. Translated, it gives CASSFLGTGIQPQHF.

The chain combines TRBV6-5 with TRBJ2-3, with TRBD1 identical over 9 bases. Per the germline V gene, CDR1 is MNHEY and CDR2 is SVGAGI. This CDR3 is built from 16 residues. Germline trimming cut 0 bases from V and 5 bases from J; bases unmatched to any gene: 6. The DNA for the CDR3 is TGTGCCAGCAGTTACTCGGGGACAGGGTCAAAAGATACGCAGTATTTT. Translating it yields CASSYSGTGSKDTQYF.

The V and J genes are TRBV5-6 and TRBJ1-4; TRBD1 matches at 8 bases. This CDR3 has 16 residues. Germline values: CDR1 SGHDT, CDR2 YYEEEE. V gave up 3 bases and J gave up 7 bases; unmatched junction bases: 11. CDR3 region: CASSSDRTGWSEKLFF. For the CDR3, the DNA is TGTGCCAGCAGCTCGGATCGGACAGGGTGGAGTGAAAAACTGTTTTTT.

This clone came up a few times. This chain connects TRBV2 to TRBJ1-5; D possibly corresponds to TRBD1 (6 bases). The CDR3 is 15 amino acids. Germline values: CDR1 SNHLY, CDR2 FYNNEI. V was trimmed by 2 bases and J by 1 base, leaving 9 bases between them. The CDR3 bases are TGTGCCAGCAGTGAAACAGGGACCAGCAATCAGCCCCAGCATTTT. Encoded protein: CASSETGTSNQPQHF.

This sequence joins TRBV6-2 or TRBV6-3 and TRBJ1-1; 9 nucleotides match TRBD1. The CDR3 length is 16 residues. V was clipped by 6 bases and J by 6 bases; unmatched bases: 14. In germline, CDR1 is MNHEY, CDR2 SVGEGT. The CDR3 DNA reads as TGTGCCAGCAGCCCGGACAGGGGAGTTTCCGTAGCTGAAGCTTTCTTT. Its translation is CASSPDRGVSVAEAFF.

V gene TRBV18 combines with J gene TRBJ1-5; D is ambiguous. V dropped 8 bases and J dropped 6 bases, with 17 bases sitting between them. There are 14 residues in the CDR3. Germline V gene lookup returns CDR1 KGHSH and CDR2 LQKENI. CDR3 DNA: TGTGCCAGCACCACCTTGGAGGGCGGTCAGCCCCAGCATTTT. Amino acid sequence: CASTTLEGGQPQHF.

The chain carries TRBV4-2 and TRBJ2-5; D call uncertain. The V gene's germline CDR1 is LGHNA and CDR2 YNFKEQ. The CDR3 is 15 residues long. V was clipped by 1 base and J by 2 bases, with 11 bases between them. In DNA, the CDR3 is TGTGCCAGCAGCCAAGCGGATAACAGACAAGAGACCCAGTACTTC. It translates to CASSQADNRQETQYF.

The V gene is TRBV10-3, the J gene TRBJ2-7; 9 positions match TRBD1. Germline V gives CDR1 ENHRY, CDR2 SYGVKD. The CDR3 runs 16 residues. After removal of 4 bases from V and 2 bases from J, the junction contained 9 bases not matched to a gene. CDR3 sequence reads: CAISALPGQGTYEQYF. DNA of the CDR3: TGTGCCATCAGTGCCCTACCCGGACAGGGGACCTACGAGCAGTACTTC.

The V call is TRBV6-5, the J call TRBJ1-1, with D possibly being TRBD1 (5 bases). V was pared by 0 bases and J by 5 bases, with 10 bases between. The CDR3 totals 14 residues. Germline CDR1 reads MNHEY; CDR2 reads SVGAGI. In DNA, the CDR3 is TGTGCCAGCAGTTACTCGCCAGGGCGTACTGAAGCTTTCTTT. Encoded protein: CASSYSPGRTEAFF.

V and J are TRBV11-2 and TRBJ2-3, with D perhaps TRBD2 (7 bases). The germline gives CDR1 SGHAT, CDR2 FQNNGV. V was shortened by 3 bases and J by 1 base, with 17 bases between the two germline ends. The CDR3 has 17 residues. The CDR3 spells CASSLGRGLPGTDTQYF. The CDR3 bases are TGTGCCAGCAGCTTGGGGCGGGGGCTGCCAGGCACAGATACGCAGTATTTT.

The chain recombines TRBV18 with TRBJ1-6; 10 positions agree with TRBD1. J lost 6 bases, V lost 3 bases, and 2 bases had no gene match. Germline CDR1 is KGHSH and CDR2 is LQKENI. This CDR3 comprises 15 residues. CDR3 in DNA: TGTGCCAGCTCACCCCGGGACAGGGGTAATTCACCCCTCCACTTT. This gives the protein CASSPRDRGNSPLHF. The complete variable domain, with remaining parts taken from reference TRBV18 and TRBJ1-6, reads NAGVMQNPRHLVRRRGQEARLRCSPMKGHSHVYWYRQLPEEGLKFMVYLQKENIIDESGMPKERFSAEFPKEGPSILRIQQVVRGDSAAYFCASSPRDRGNSPLHFGNGTRLTVT.

Here the CDR3 reads CATSERGGVYFF. In DNA, the CDR3 is TGTGCCACCAGTGAACGGGGAGGAGTATACTTCTTC. V gene TRBV24-1 combines with J gene TRBJ2-1, with D possibly matching TRBD2 (6 bases). CDR1 KGHDR and CDR2 SFDVKD come from the germline V gene. Deletions cut 4 bases from V and 16 bases from J, with 16 bases between. This CDR3 is 12 amino acids long.

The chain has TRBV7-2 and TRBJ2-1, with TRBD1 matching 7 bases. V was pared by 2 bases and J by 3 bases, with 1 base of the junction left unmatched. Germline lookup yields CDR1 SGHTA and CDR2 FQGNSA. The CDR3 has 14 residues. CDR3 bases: TGTGCCAGCAGCTTAAGGACAGGCTACAATGAGCAGTTCTTC. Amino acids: CASSLRTGYNEQFF.

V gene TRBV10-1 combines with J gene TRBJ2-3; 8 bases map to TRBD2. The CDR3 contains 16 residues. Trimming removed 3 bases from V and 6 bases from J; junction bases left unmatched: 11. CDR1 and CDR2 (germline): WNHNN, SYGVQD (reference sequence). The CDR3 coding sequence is TGCGCCAGCAGTGAAACCGGGACTAGAGGGGAGGATACGCAGTATTTT. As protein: CASSETGTRGEDTQYF.

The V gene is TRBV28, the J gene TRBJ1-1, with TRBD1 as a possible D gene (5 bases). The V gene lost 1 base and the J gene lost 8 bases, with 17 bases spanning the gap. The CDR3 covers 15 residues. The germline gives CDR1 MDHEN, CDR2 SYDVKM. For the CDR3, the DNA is TGTGCCAGCAGTTTATTGGAGGGGTCACGAATAGAAGCTTTCTTT. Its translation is CASSLLEGSRIEAFF.

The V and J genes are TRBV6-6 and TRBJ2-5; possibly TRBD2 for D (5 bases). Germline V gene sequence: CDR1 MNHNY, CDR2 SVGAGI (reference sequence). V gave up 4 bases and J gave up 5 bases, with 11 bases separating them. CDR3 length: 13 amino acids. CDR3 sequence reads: CASSSSIFETQYF. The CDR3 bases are TGTGCCAGCAGTTCTAGCATCTTTGAGACCCAGTACTTC.